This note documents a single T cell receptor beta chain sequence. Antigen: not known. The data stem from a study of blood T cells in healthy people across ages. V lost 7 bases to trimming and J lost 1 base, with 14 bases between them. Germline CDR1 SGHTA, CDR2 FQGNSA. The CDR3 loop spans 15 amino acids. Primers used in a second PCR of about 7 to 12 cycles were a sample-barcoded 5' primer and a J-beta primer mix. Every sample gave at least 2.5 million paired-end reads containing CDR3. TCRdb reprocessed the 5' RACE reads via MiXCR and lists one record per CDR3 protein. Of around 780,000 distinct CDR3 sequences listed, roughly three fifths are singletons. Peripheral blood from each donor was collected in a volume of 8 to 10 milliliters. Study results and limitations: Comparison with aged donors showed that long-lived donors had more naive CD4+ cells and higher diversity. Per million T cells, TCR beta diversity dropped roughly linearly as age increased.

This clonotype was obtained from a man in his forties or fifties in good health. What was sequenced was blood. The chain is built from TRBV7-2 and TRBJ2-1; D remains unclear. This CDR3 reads CASTPVVRSYNEQFF. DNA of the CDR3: TGTGCCAGCACCCCCGTAGTTAGGTCCTACAATGAGCAGTTCTTC.